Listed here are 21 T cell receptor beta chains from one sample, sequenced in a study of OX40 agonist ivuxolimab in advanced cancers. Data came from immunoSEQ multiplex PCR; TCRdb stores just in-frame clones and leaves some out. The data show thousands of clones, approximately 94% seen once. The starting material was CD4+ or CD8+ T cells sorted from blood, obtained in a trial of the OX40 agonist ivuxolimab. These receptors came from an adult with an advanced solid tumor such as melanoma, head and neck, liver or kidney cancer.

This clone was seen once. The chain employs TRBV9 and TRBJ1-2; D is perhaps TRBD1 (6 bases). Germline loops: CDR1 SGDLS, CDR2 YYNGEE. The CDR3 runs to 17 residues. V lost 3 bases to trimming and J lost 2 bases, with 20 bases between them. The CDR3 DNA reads TGTGCCAGCAGCGCGTTGGAGGGGACAAATACCAACTATGGCTACACCTTC. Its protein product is CASSALEGTNTNYGYTF.

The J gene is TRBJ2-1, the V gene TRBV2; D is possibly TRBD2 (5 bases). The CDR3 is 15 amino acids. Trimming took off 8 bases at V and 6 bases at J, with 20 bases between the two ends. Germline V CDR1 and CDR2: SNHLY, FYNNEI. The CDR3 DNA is TGTGCCAGCCGCCCTACTAGGACGTCCGGCAATGAGCAGTTCTTC. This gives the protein CASRPTRTSGNEQFF.

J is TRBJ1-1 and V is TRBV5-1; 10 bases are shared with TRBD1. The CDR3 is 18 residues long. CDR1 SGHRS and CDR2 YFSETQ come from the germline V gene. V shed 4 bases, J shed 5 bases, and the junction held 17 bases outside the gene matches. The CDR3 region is CASSPYPGTGVVGTEAFF. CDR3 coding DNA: TGCGCCAGCAGCCCGTATCCCGGGACAGGGGTAGTGGGGACTGAAGCTTTCTTT.

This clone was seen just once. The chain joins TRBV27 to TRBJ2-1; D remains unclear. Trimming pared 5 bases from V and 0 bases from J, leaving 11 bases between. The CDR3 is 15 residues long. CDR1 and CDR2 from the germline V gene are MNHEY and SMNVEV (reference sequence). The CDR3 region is CASSTVRSSYNEQFF. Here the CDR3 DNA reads TGTGCCAGCAGTACCGTCCGGAGCTCCTACAATGAGCAGTTCTTC.

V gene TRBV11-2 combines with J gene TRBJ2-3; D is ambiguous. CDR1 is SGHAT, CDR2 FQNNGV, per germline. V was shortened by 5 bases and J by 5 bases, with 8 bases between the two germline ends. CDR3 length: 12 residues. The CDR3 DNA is TGTGCCAGCAGCGCACTCGAAGATACGCAGTATTTT. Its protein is CASSALEDTQYF.

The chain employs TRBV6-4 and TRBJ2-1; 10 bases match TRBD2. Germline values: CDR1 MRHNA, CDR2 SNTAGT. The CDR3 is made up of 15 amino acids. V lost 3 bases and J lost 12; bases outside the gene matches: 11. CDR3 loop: CASSEGAGGPSLQFF. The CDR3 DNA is TGTGCCAGCAGTGAAGGAGCGGGAGGGCCCTCGTTGCAGTTCTTC.

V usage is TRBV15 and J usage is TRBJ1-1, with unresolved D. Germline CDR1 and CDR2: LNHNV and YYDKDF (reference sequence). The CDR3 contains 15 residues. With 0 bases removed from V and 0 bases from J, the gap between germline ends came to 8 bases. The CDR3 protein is CATSREGRLNTEAFF. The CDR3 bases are TGTGCCACCAGCAGAGAAGGCAGGTTGAACACTGAAGCTTTCTTT.

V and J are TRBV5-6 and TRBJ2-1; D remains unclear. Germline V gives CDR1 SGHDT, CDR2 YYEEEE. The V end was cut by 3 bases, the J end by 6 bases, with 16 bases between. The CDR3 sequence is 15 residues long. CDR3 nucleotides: TGTGCCAGCAGCTCTCTTGATAGAGACTCCAATGAGCAGTTCTTC. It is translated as CASSSLDRDSNEQFF. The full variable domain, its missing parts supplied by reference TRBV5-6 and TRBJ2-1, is DAGVTQSPTHLIKTRGQQVTLRCSPKSGHDTVSWYQQALGQGPQFIFQYYEEEERQRGNFPDRFSGHQFPNYSSELNVNALLLGDSALYLCASSSLDRDSNEQFFGPGTRLTVL.

The CDR3 nucleotides read TGTGCCAGTAGTACAGGACAGGGCGGCTACGAGCAGTACTTC. It encodes CASSTGQGGYEQYF. The J gene is TRBJ2-7, the V gene TRBV19; 8 nucleotides agree with TRBD1. Germline CDR1 and CDR2: LNHDA and SQIVND (reference sequence). Unmatched junction bases numbered 5, after V lost 4 bases and J lost 3 bases. The CDR3 runs to 14 residues.

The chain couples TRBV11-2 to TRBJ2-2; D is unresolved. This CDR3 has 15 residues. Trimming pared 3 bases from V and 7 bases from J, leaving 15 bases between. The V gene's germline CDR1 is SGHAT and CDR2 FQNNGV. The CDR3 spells CASSFFAERIGELFF. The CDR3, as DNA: TGTGCCAGCAGCTTCTTCGCCGAACGGATCGGGGAGCTGTTTTTT.

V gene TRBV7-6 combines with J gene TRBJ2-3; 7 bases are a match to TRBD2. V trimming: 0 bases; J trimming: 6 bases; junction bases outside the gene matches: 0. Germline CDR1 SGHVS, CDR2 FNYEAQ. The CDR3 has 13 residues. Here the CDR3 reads CASSLARGDTQYF. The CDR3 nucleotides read TGTGCCAGCAGCTTAGCGCGGGGGGATACGCAGTATTTT.

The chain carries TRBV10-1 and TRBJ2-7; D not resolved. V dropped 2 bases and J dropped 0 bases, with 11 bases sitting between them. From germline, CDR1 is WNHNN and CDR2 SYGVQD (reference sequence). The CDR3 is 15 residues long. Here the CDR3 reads CASSEGPLSSYEQYF. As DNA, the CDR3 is TGCGCCAGCAGTGAGGGACCGTTAAGCTCCTACGAGCAGTACTTC.

CDR3 residues: CASSLGVREKSYEQYF. The CDR3 region has the DNA TGCGCCAGCAGCTTGGGGGTCCGGGAGAAGTCCTACGAGCAGTACTTC. The V gene is TRBV5-1, the J gene TRBJ2-7, with TRBD2 as a possible D gene (6 bases). The CDR3 extends over 16 amino acids. V was pared by 0 bases and J by 1 base, with 14 bases between. CDR1 is SGHRS, CDR2 YFSETQ, per germline. The variable domain in full, completed from reference TRBV5-1 and TRBJ2-7, reads KAGVTQTPRYLIKTRGQQVTLSCSPISGHRSVSWYQQTPGQGLQFLFEYFSETQRNKGNFPGRFSGRQFSNSRSEMNVSTLELGDSALYLCASSLGVREKSYEQYFGPGTRLTVT.

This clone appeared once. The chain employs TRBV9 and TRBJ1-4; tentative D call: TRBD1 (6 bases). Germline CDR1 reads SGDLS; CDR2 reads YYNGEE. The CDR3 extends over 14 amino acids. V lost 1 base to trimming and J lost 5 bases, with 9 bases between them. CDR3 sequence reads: CASSVQGRNEKLFF. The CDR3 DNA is TGTGCCAGCAGCGTACAGGGGAGGAATGAAAAACTGTTTTTT.

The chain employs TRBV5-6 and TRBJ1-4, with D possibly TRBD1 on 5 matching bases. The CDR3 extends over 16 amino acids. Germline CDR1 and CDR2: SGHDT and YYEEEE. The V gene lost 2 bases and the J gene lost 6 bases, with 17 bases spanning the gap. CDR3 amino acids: CASSLYAWDGDEKLFF. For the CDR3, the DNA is TGTGCCAGCAGCTTATACGCGTGGGACGGGGATGAAAAACTGTTTTTT.

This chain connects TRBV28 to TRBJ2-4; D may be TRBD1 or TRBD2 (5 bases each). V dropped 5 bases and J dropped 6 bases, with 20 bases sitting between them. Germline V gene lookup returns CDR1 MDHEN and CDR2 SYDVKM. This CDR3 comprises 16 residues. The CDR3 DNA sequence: TGTGCCAGCAGTCCACCCACAGGAAAAGGAGGAAACATTCAGTACTTC. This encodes CASSPPTGKGGNIQYF.

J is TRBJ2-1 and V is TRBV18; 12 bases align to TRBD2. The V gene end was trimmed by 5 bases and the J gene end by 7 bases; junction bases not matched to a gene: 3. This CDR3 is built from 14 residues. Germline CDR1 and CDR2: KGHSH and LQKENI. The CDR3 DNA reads TGTGCCAGCTCATTGGGGACTAGCGGGAATGAGCAGTTCTTC. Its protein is CASSLGTSGNEQFF.

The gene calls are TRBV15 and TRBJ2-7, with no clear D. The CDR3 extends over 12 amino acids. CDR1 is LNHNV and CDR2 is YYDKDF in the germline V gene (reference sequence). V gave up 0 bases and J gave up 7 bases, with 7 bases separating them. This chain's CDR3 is CATSRDRTEQYF. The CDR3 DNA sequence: TGTGCCACCAGCAGAGATAGGACGGAGCAGTACTTC.

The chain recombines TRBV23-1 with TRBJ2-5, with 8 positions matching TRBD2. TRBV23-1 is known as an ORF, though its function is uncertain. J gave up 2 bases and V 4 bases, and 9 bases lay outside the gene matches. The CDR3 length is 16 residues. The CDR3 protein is CASSRLPTSAQETQYF. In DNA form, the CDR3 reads TGCGCCAGCAGTCGTCTTCCGACTAGCGCACAAGAGACCCAGTACTTC.

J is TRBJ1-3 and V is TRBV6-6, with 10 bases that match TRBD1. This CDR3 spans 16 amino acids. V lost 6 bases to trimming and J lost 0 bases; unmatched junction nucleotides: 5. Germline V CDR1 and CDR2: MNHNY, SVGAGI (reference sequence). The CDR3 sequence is CASSRQGANSGNTIYF. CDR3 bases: TGTGCCAGCAGCCGACAGGGGGCGAACTCTGGAAACACCATATATTTT.

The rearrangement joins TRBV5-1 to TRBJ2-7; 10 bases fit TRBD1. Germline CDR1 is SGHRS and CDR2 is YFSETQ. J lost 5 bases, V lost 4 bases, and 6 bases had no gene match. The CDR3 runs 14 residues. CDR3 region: CASSTGQGGNEQYF. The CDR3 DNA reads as TGCGCCAGCAGCACAGGACAGGGGGGCAACGAGCAGTACTTC.